A few counts support the clone carrying this TCR beta chain. The protocol was immunoSEQ multiplex PCR, while the TCRdb copy is restricted to in-frame clones and leaves out a portion. The table has 200,000 to 250,000 clones, around three quarters seen once. This sample stems from a study of blood T cell repertoires in COVID-19. The specimen sequenced was peripheral blood. This sequence originates from a woman in her seventies with acute or convalescent COVID-19.

CDR3 in amino acids: CAWSPIRGKLFF. The CDR3 DNA sequence: TGTGCCTGGAGTCCGATTAGGGGAAAACTGTTTTTT. The J gene is TRBJ1-4, the V gene TRBV30, with a weak D call TRBD1 (5 bases). CDR3 length equals 12 residues. V lost 2 bases and J lost 10, with 11 bases in between. Germline CDR1 is GTSNPN and CDR2 is SVGIG (reference sequence). Using reference TRBV30 and TRBJ1-4 for the parts outside the CDR3, the full variable domain is SQTIHQWPATLVQPVGSPLSLECTVEGTSNPNLYWYRQAAGRGLQLLFYSVGIGQISSEVPQNLSASRPQDRQFILSSKKLLLSDSGFYLCAWSPIRGKLFFGSGTQLSVL.